The 13 T cell receptor beta chains below come from one sample, sequenced in a study of identical twins. TCRdb redid the calling of the 5' RACE reads with MiXCR, one entry per CDR3 protein. The profile shows under 900,000 distinct CDR3 sequences, 9% to 15% of them singletons. These data are also associated with another study on yellow fever vaccine responses in identical twins.

What was sequenced was PBMCs. These receptors were obtained from a woman between 18 and 29 years old in good health.

This clonotype was picked up a small number of times. The chain employs TRBV5-5 and TRBJ2-1; TRBD2 matches at 8 bases. This CDR3 has 14 amino acids. V shed 2 bases, J shed 8 bases, and the junction held 6 bases outside the gene matches. Germline values: CDR1 SGHKS, CDR2 YYEKEE (reference sequence). This CDR3 reads CASSLIAGYHEQFF. For the CDR3, the DNA is TGTGCCAGCAGCTTAATAGCGGGGTACCATGAGCAGTTCTTC.

This clonotype was counted at least ten times. V gene TRBV15 combines with J gene TRBJ1-1; D not resolved. Germline-derived CDR1 and CDR2 are LNHNV and YYDKDF (reference sequence). The CDR3 loop spans 15 amino acids. Trimming removed 1 base at V and 1 base at J, with 10 bases between. CDR3 coding DNA: TGTGCCACCAGCAGAGCCTCCCGGGGGAACACTGAAGCTTTCTTT. This sequence encodes CATSRASRGNTEAFF.

This clonotype was seen many times. V and J are TRBV28 and TRBJ2-1, with D possibly being TRBD1 (6 bases). V lost 10 bases, J lost 12 bases, and 19 bases lay in between. Germline-derived CDR1 and CDR2 are MDHEN and SYDVKM. The CDR3 loop spans 12 amino acids. The CDR3, as DNA: TGTGCCACCCAGAACAGGGTAGGTGTGCAGTTCTTC. This encodes CATQNRVGVQFF.

This clonotype showed up many times. The V gene is TRBV3-1, the J gene TRBJ2-7, with D unresolved. This CDR3 comprises 12 residues. The V end was cut by 3 bases, the J end by 6 bases, with 9 bases between. Germline CDR1 is LGHDT and CDR2 is YNNKEL (reference sequence). CDR3 DNA sequence: TGTGCCAGCAGCCAGGCTAGTGGCGAGCAGTACGTC. It encodes CASSQASGEQYV.

This clonotype was counted a few times. CDR3: CASSLKSTSPGELFF. CDR3 sequence (DNA): TGTGCCAGCAGTCTTAAATCGACTAGCCCCGGGGAGCTGTTTTTT. J is TRBJ2-2 and V is TRBV2; 7 bases map to TRBD2. The germline gives CDR1 SNHLY, CDR2 FYNNEI. CDR3 length: 15 amino acids. With 5 bases clipped from V and 6 bases from J, the junction kept 9 bases outside the gene matches.

In its sample, this clonotype was seen a few times. V usage is TRBV5-1 and J usage is TRBJ2-1, with D perhaps matching TRBD1 (6 bases). The CDR3 is made up of 20 amino acids. Germline V gives CDR1 SGHRS, CDR2 YFSETQ. V dropped 0 bases and J dropped 3 bases, with 25 bases sitting between them. The CDR3 nucleotides are TGCGCCAGCAGCTTGGCCCGGACGGGTGAGGGCAGGGGAAGCTACAATGAGCAGTTCTTC. Translation gives CASSLARTGEGRGSYNEQFF. The whole variable domain, filled in from reference TRBV5-1 and TRBJ2-1, reads KAGVTQTPRYLIKTRGQQVTLSCSPISGHRSVSWYQQTPGQGLQFLFEYFSETQRNKGNFPGRFSGRQFSNSRSEMNVSTLELGDSALYLCASSLARTGEGRGSYNEQFFGPGTRLTVL.

This clonotype was recorded a few times. This chain connects TRBV28 to TRBJ2-4; D perhaps matches TRBD1 (6 bases). The CDR3 totals 15 residues. CDR1 MDHEN and CDR2 SYDVKM come from the germline V gene. The V end lost 6 bases, the J end lost 0 bases, and 12 bases lay between the germline ends. CDR3 sequence: CASSRGELAKNIQYF. As DNA, the CDR3 is TGTGCCAGCAGCAGGGGAGAACTAGCCAAAAACATTCAGTACTTC. Filled out from reference TRBV28 and TRBJ2-4, the complete variable domain reads DVKVTQSSRYLVKRTGEKVFLECVQDMDHENMFWYRQDPGLGLRLIYFSYDVKMKEKGDIPEGYSVSREKKERFSLILESASTNQTSMYLCASSRGELAKNIQYFGAGTRLSVL.

This CDR3 is CASSPTSGGVYNEQFF. The CDR3 coding sequence is TGTGCCAGCTCACCGACTAGCGGGGGGGTCTACAATGAGCAGTTCTTC. The chain employs TRBV18 and TRBJ2-1; 14 bases match TRBD2. CDR1 is KGHSH, CDR2 LQKENI, per germline. CDR3 length equals 16 residues. Trimming took 3 bases from V and 3 from J; bases not matched to a gene: 1.

This chain joins TRBV20-1 and TRBJ1-6, with D perhaps TRBD1 (6 bases). Germline CDR1 reads DFQATT; CDR2 reads SNEGSKA (reference sequence). The CDR3 has 17 amino acids. Trimming took off 0 bases at V and 7 bases at J, with 19 bases between the two ends. CDR3 protein: CSARDQGRQAGNSPLHF. The CDR3 DNA follows: TGCAGTGCTAGAGATCAAGGCCGACAGGCGGGAAATTCACCCCTCCACTTT.

The rearrangement joins TRBV18 to TRBJ2-7; D call uncertain. V was cut by 2 bases and J by 2 bases, with 25 bases left in between. From germline, CDR1 is KGHSH and CDR2 LQKENI. The CDR3 covers 19 residues. In nucleotides, the CDR3 is TGTGCCAGCTCACCATCGGCCTGGGGAACGGTGGGCAGGACCTACGAGCAGTACTTC. Amino acid sequence: CASSPSAWGTVGRTYEQYF.

The gene calls are TRBV6-1 and TRBJ2-7; D unclear. V lost 7 bases and J lost 0, with 13 bases in between. The CDR3 loop spans 14 amino acids. From germline, CDR1 is MNHNS and CDR2 SASEGT. Written as DNA, the CDR3 is TGTGCCAGCACGGCCCGTGAAAGCTCCTACGAGCAGTACGTC. It yields the protein CASTARESSYEQYV.

The rearrangement joins TRBV6-5 to TRBJ1-1; D gene ambiguous. Looked up from germline, CDR1 is MNHEY and CDR2 is SVGAGI. The CDR3 runs 14 residues. V lost 2 bases and J lost 3, with 10 bases in between. CDR3 in DNA: TGTGCCAGCAGTTACACCCAGGATTACACTGAAGCTTTCTTT. Amino acids: CASSYTQDYTEAFF.

This clonotype was picked up a small number of times. The chain recombines TRBV10-1 with TRBJ1-1; D call uncertain. CDR1 is WNHNN, CDR2 SYGVQD, per germline (reference sequence). The length of the CDR3 is 13 residues. Between the trimmed V and J ends, which lost 0 bases and 5 bases, there was a span of 7 bases. The CDR3 sequence: CASSESWQTEAFF. CDR3 sequence (DNA): TGCGCCAGCAGTGAGTCTTGGCAGACTGAAGCTTTCTTT.